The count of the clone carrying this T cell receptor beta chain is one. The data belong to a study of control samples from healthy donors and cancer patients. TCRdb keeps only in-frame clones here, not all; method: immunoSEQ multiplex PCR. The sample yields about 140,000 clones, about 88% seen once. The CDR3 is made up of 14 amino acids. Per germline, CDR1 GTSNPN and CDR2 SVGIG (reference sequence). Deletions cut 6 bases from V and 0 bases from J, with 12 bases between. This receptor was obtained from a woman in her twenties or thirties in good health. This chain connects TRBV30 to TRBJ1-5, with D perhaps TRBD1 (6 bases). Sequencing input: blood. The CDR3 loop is CACQGPYSNQPQHF. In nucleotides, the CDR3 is TGTGCCTGTCAGGGGCCCTATAGCAATCAGCCCCAGCATTTT.